These T cell receptor beta chains were read from a single sample in a study of PD-1 blockade in classical Hodgkin lymphoma. Assay used: immunoSEQ multiplex PCR; TCRdb lists only in-frame clones, some missing. This repertoire shows just over 50,000 clones, 73% found once; its top ten account for over 13%. Source: peripheral blood mononuclear cells (PBMCs), taken before the second cycle of nivolumab. The receptors originated from a human donor with classical Hodgkin lymphoma. The CDR3 runs from the conserved cysteine through the conserved F or W. Each record gives: V gene, J gene, clone size, D gene, CDR3 DNA, CDR3 protein. A D gene is named only where the DNA matches it firmly. Clone size is stated in some rows and not others, as once, few, many or a class when expanded.

V: TRBV6-6
J: TRBJ1-3
size: few
D: NA
DNA: TGCGCAGGAAGGGCGAGCTCAGGAAACACCATATATTTT
CDR3: CAGRASSGNTIYF

V: TRBV19
J: TRBJ1-1
size: once
D: TRBD1
DNA: TGTGCCAGTAGTAAGGACAGGGCCGCAAGTGAAGCTTTCTTT
CDR3: CASSKDRAASEAFF

V: TRBV5-1
J: TRBJ1-1
size: NA
D: TRBD1
DNA: TGCGCCAGCAGCACCCAGACAGGGGAGACCACTGAAGCTTTCTTT
CDR3: CASSTQTGETTEAFF

V: TRBV30
J: TRBJ2-7
size: NA
D: NA
DNA: TGTGCCTGGAGTATCGGGGGACCGTCCTACGAGCAGTACTTC
CDR3: CAWSIGGPSYEQYF

V: TRBV6-5
J: TRBJ1-2
size: NA
D: TRBD1
DNA: TGTGCCAGCCGGGGACAGACCCCCTATGGCTACACCTTC
CDR3: CASRGQTPYGYTF

V: TRBV7-2
J: TRBJ2-7
size: NA
D: NA
DNA: TGTGCCAGCAGCTTAGTCGGGGGCCCCGAGTACGAGCAGTACTTC
CDR3: CASSLVGGPEYEQYF

V: TRBV30
J: TRBJ2-5
size: NA
D: NA
DNA: TGTGCCTGGAGCCGCGCTACGTGGGAGACCCAGTACTTC
CDR3: CAWSRATWETQYF

V: TRBV9
J: TRBJ2-3
size: NA
D: NA
DNA: TGTGCCAGCAGCGTAGTAGCGACAAGGACAGATACGCAGTATTTT
CDR3: CASSVVATRTDTQYF

V: TRBV29-1
J: TRBJ1-3
size: few
D: NA
DNA: TGCAGCGTTCAGGCCTCCGGAAACACCATATATTTT
CDR3: CSVQASGNTIYF

V: TRBV19
J: TRBJ1-1
size: NA
D: TRBD1
DNA: TGTGCCAGTAGTTCGACAGGGGATCGCACTGAAGCTTTCTTT
CDR3: CASSSTGDRTEAFF

V: TRBV4-1
J: TRBJ1-3
size: NA
D: NA
DNA: TGCGCCAGCAGCCAAGAGGGGCAGCCAATACTCTCTGGAAACACCATATATTTT
CDR3: CASSQEGQPILSGNTIYF

V: TRBV27
J: TRBJ1-5
size: few
D: NA
DNA: TGTGCCAGCAGTTTTATGGATAGCAATCAGCCCCAGCATTTT
CDR3: CASSFMDSNQPQHF

V: TRBV27
J: TRBJ1-2
size: few
D: TRBD1
DNA: TGTGCCAGCAGTAACAGGGGGCATTATGGCTACACCTTC
CDR3: CASSNRGHYGYTF

V: TRBV27
J: TRBJ1-5
size: once
D: TRBD1
DNA: TGTGCCAGCAGTTCTCAAACAGGGGCTCAGCCCCAGCATTTT
CDR3: CASSSQTGAQPQHF

V: TRBV27
J: TRBJ2-7
size: few
D: TRBD2
DNA: TGTGCCAGCCGAAGGGGGACTAGCCCGAATTACGAGCAGTACTTC
CDR3: CASRRGTSPNYEQYF

V: TRBV7-2
J: TRBJ2-7
size: NA
D: TRBD2
DNA: TGTGCCAGCAGCAACCGGGAGGCCTACGAGCAGTACTTC
CDR3: CASSNREAYEQYF

V: TRBV6-6
J: TRBJ2-3
size: NA
D: NA
DNA: TGTGCCAGCAGCCGAGGAGAAGGGAGCACAGATACGCAGTATTTT
CDR3: CASSRGEGSTDTQYF

V: TRBV7-2
J: TRBJ2-1
size: NA
D: TRBD2
DNA: TGTGCCAGCAGCTCCAGTACCGGGACTAGCGGGAGCAAGTTCTTC
CDR3: CASSSSTGTSGSKFF

V: TRBV5-1
J: TRBJ2-7
size: NA
D: NA
DNA: TGCGCCAGCAGCTTGAATGGACCGCCGACCTACGAGCAGTACTTC
CDR3: CASSLNGPPTYEQYF

V: TRBV5-6
J: TRBJ2-7
size: NA
D: NA
DNA: TGTGCCAGCAGCCCACAAGGGGGTACCTACGAGCAGTACTTC
CDR3: CASSPQGGTYEQYF

V: TRBV7-9
J: TRBJ1-2
size: few
D: TRBD1
DNA: TGTGCCAGCAGCTTCCCGGGACAGAACCTCTATGGCTACACCTTC
CDR3: CASSFPGQNLYGYTF

V: TRBV7-9
J: TRBJ2-7
size: NA
D: NA
DNA: TGTGCCAGCAGCTCCGGGGCGGGGGCCTCCTACGAGCAGTACTTC
CDR3: CASSSGAGASYEQYF

V: TRBV29-1
J: TRBJ2-7
size: NA
D: NA
DNA: TGCAGCGTTGAAGATCTACGGTCCTACGAGCAGTACTTC
CDR3: CSVEDLRSYEQYF

V: TRBV6-6
J: TRBJ1-1
size: NA
D: NA
DNA: TGTGCCAGCAGACCCCGATTGGGGGACACTGAAGCTTTCTTT
CDR3: CASRPRLGDTEAFF

V: TRBV27
J: TRBJ1-3
size: NA
D: NA
DNA: TGTGCCAGCAGTCCGGGACTCTATGGAAACACCATATATTTT
CDR3: CASSPGLYGNTIYF

V: TRBV4-1
J: TRBJ2-5
size: NA
D: NA
DNA: TGCGCCAGCAGCCCGGGGACTGGGGAAGAGACCCAGTACTTC
CDR3: CASSPGTGEETQYF

V: TRBV9
J: TRBJ2-2
size: medium-sized
D: NA
DNA: TGTGCCAGCAGCGTAAGGCGGGACTTGGGGAACACCGGGGAGCTGTTTTTT
CDR3: CASSVRRDLGNTGELFF

V: TRBV5-1
J: TRBJ2-1
size: NA
D: TRBD2
DNA: TGCGCCAGCAGCCGACTAGCGGGAGGGGAGCAGTTCTTC
CDR3: CASSRLAGGEQFF

V: TRBV6-5
J: TRBJ2-7
size: NA
D: TRBD1
DNA: TGTGCCAGCAGTTCCCAGACAGGGTTGTACGAGCAGTACTTC
CDR3: CASSSQTGLYEQYF

V: TRBV5-1
J: TRBJ2-2
size: few
D: NA
DNA: TGCGCCAGCAGCTTGGGGACGGAGGGCACCGGGGAGCTGTTTTTT
CDR3: CASSLGTEGTGELFF